A single sample gave rise to the 19 T cell receptor beta chains below, sequenced in a study of cytomegalovirus exposure and HLA in healthy donors. 13 Jbeta primers and 60 Vbeta primers were used for the PCR. Assay: immunoSEQ multiplex PCR; the TCRdb copy retains only in-frame clones and omits some. The sample has about 140,000 clones, more than 70% seen once; the top ten hold roughly 12%. The sequencing input was PBMCs. These TCRs come from a man between 18 and 35 years old in good health and CMV-seropositive.

In regard to this clone: A junction end diverges from the germline sequence, so it may reflect a read error. The CDR3 protein is CARSLAASGVVNEQFF. The CDR3 DNA sequence: TGTGCCCGCAGCTTAGCGGCTAGCGGGGTTGTGAATGAGCAGTTCTTC. The chain employs TRBV7-6 and TRBJ2-1; the match to TRBD2 covers 9 bases. This CDR3 comprises 16 residues. Germline V gives CDR1 SGHVS, CDR2 FNYEAQ.

The rearrangement joins TRBV21-1 to TRBJ2-1; TRBD2 is the table's D call and was not checked against the DNA. TRBV21-1 constitutes a pseudogene. There are 16 residues in the CDR3. CDR3 residues: CASSNPTSGRGDEQFF. For the CDR3, the DNA is TGTGCCAGCAGCAACCCTACTAGCGGGAGGGGCGATGAGCAGTTCTTC.

The chain couples TRBV7-9 to TRBJ1-1, with D unclear. V was cut by 5 bases and J by 1 base, with 11 bases left in between. Per the germline V gene, CDR1 is SEHNR and CDR2 is FQNEAQ (reference sequence). The CDR3 is 14 amino acids. CDR3 sequence (DNA): TGTGCCAGCAGCCCCCGGGGTAGGAACACTGAAGCTTTCTTT. It codes for CASSPRGRNTEAFF.

The genes are TRBV7-9 and TRBJ1-4; 9 nucleotides align to TRBD1. The CDR3 totals 16 residues. V dropped 5 bases and J dropped 7; count of bases not matched to a gene: 11. CDR1 is SEHNR, CDR2 FQNEAQ, per germline (reference sequence). As DNA, the CDR3 is TGTGCCAGCAGCGTCGCTGTGGGACAGGGAATTGAAAAACTGTTTTTT. Protein: CASSVAVGQGIEKLFF.

This rearrangement joins TRBV19 to TRBJ2-2; possible D gene TRBD1, 5 bases. V lost 7 bases, J lost 6 bases, and 18 bases lay in between. The CDR3 runs to 15 residues. Looked up from germline, CDR1 is LNHDA and CDR2 is SQIVND (reference sequence). The CDR3 nucleotides are TGTGCCAGTATCGGAACAAGGCAGGGCTCCGGGGAGCTGTTTTTT. This encodes CASIGTRQGSGELFF.

This chain links TRBV18 with TRBJ1-1, with 7 bases aligning to TRBD1. Germline CDR1 reads KGHSH; CDR2 reads LQKENI. CDR3 length: 13 residues. The V gene end was trimmed by 7 bases and the J gene end by 0 bases; junction bases not matched to a gene: 2. In nucleotides, the CDR3 is TGTGCCAGCTTGCAGGGGGTGAACACTGAAGCTTTCTTT. It yields the protein CASLQGVNTEAFF.

This clone was recorded once. This sequence joins TRBV29-1 and TRBJ2-1; TRBD2 matches 8 bases. Looked up from germline, CDR1 is SQVTM and CDR2 is ANQGSEA. After removal of 3 bases from V and 7 bases from J, the junction contained 11 bases not matched to a gene. CDR3 length equals 15 residues. The CDR3 reads CSVDPAVAGRNEQFF. The CDR3 nucleotides read TGCAGCGTTGACCCGGCGGTAGCGGGACGGAATGAGCAGTTCTTC.

The V gene is TRBV5-5, the J gene TRBJ2-1; D may be TRBD2 (5 bases). CDR1 and CDR2 from the germline V gene are SGHKS and YYEKEE (reference sequence). CDR3 length equals 16 residues. Trimming shortened V by 3 bases and J by 5 bases, and 18 bases separated the two germline ends. In DNA form, the CDR3 reads TGTGCCAGCAGCTGGGTGGGAGCCGGCTCTGACAATGAGCAGTTCTTC. Translation: CASSWVGAGSDNEQFF.

The chain couples TRBV28 to TRBJ1-5; D not certain. Germline V gene data show CDR1 as MDHEN and CDR2 as SYDVKM. The CDR3 sequence is 15 residues long. Trimming removed 5 bases at V and 2 bases at J, with 13 bases between. CDR3 protein: CASSPHSARNQPQHF. The CDR3 DNA is TGTGCCAGCAGTCCGCACTCTGCACGCAATCAGCCCCAGCATTTT.

The V gene is TRBV19, the J gene TRBJ2-7; 7 bases match TRBD2. V was clipped by 3 bases and J by 6 bases; unmatched bases: 8. Per germline, CDR1 LNHDA and CDR2 SQIVND (reference sequence). This CDR3 spans 14 amino acids. The CDR3 is CASSIFGGSGEQYF. The CDR3 DNA reads TGTGCCAGTAGTATCTTTGGCGGGAGCGGCGAGCAGTACTTC.

The chain is built from TRBV2 and TRBJ2-2; TRBD2 agrees at 12 bases. This CDR3 spans 17 amino acids. The ends lost 0 bases at V and 6 bases at J; junction bases unmatched: 5. CDR1 is SNHLY and CDR2 is FYNNEI in the germline V gene. The CDR3 region has the DNA TGTGCCAGCAGTGAAGCTCGGCTAGCGGGAGGGCCCGGGGAGCTGTTTTTT. Translating gives CASSEARLAGGPGELFF.

With respect to this clone: Because the CDR3's place on the DNA is in doubt, the DNA is left out and the CDR3 is given as listed by TCRdb. The chain carries TRBV27 and TRBJ2-7; the D segment call TRBD2 is taken from the table without a DNA check. Germline V gene data show CDR1 as MNHEY and CDR2 as SMNVEV (reference sequence). The CDR3 is 18 residues long, ends included. The CDR3 reads CASSSFFGLAGGTYEQYF.

The rearrangement uses TRBV9 and TRBJ1-4, with 7 bases lining up with TRBD1. CDR1 SGDLS and CDR2 YYNGEE come from the germline V gene. This CDR3 has 15 amino acids. J was trimmed by 3 bases and V by 4 bases; bases with no gene match: 6. CDR3 loop: CASSSQGLANEKLFF. CDR3 bases: TGTGCCAGCAGCTCACAGGGGTTGGCTAATGAAAAACTGTTTTTT.

The chain recombines TRBV30 with TRBJ1-3; TRBD1 matches at 8 bases. The V gene end was trimmed by 3 bases and the J gene end by 0 bases; junction bases not matched to a gene: 10. Germline CDR1 is GTSNPN and CDR2 is SVGIG (reference sequence). The CDR3 sequence is 17 residues long. The CDR3 sequence: CAWRTTGTGDSGNTIYF. DNA for the CDR3: TGTGCCTGGAGGACTACCGGGACAGGAGACTCTGGAAACACCATATATTTT.

The rearrangement links TRBV27 to TRBJ2-7; 8 nucleotides agree with TRBD2. CDR1 and CDR2 from the germline V gene are MNHEY and SMNVEV (reference sequence). Trimming removed 5 bases from V and 4 bases from J; junction bases left unmatched: 4. The CDR3 loop spans 13 amino acids. The CDR3 protein is CASSSGSIYEQYF. In DNA, the CDR3 is TGTGCCAGCAGTAGCGGGAGTATTTACGAGCAGTACTTC.

The J gene is TRBJ1-1, the V gene TRBV7-9; D gene unclear. Trimming shortened V by 1 base and J by 3 bases, and 6 bases separated the two germline ends. Germline lookup yields CDR1 SEHNR and CDR2 FQNEAQ (reference sequence). The CDR3 has 13 residues. CDR3 loop: CASSLGGDTEAFF. The CDR3 DNA sequence: TGTGCCAGCAGCTTAGGCGGGGACACTGAAGCTTTCTTT.

Note on this clone: The junction departs from the called germline gene at one end, perhaps through a read error. V usage is TRBV7-2 and J usage is TRBJ2-5, with 8 bases fitting TRBD2. The V gene's germline CDR1 is SGHTA and CDR2 FQGNSA. The CDR3 runs to 19 residues. In nucleotides, the CDR3 is TGTGCCAGCGGCTTAGACTACCCGCCCGGCGGGAGGAATCAAGAGACCCAGTACTTC. Translated, it gives CASGLDYPPGGRNQETQYF.

As DNA, the CDR3 is TGTGCCAGCAGTTCCCCCCCGCATACAGGGACCGGGGAGCTGTTTTTT. Its protein is CASSSPPHTGTGELFF. The chain joins TRBV28 to TRBJ2-2; maybe TRBD1 (6 bases). V was cut by 4 bases and J by 5 bases, with 17 bases left in between. This CDR3 region has 16 residues. Germline values: CDR1 MDHEN, CDR2 SYDVKM.

This chain links TRBV7-6 with TRBJ2-1; D perhaps matches TRBD2 (6 bases). Per germline, CDR1 SGHVS and CDR2 FNYEAQ. This CDR3 has 15 residues. Trimming shortened V by 3 bases and J by 0 bases, and 9 bases separated the two germline ends. The CDR3 region has the DNA TGTGCCAGCAGCTTGGCGGGAAGCTCCTACAATGAGCAGTTCTTC. This translates into CASSLAGSSYNEQFF.